This entry features one TCR beta chain sequence. Its antigen is not identified. The data originate from a study of T cells expressing NK-cell markers. Study background: Researchers got TCR beta repertoires out of sorted CD3+CD56+NKG2C+, CD3+CD56+NKG2C- and CD3+CD56-NKG2C+ T cells. General observations from the study: Unclear, still, was the HCMV specificity of the expanded NKG2C+ T cell clones. Each of several donors carried dominant NKG2C+ clonotypes accounting for about 1.0-7.0% of CD8+ T cells.

The TCR beta cDNA came from 5'RACE template switching with UMIs. With the 5' RACE reads reprocessed, TCRdb shows one record per CDR3 protein and no DNA. In total, the table holds over 100,000 distinct CDR3 sequences. The CDR3 extends over 15 amino acids. Looked up from germline, CDR1 is SGHNT and CDR2 is YYREEE (reference sequence). The sequence came from a woman between 18 and 70 years old in good health. Input material: blood T cells: a sorted CD56 or NKG2C T cell subset, CD4+ or CD8+ T cells, or bulk PBMC T cells (not recorded which). The chain couples TRBV5-4 to TRBJ2-2; without DNA, the TCRdb call of TRBD1 cannot be checked. CDR3 region: CASSLGDRAAGELFF.